The source of this TCR beta chain is a study of blood T cell repertoires in COVID-19. Study context: From the United States, Italy and Spain came samples of acute and convalescent COVID-19. T cells, B-cell-depleted T cells, or PBMCs supplied cDNA or gDNA.

V was shortened by 4 bases and J by 4 bases, with 6 bases between the two germline ends. The CDR3 length is 12 residues. Germline CDR1 reads SGHRS; CDR2 reads YFSETQ. Only in-frame clones appear in the TCRdb table, and some are missing; sequencing was by immunoSEQ multiplex PCR. The sample has 80,000 or so clones, about nine tenths seen once. The sequenced sample consisted of peripheral blood. The rearrangement joins TRBV5-1 to TRBJ1-3; no definite D call. The sequence was obtained from a woman in her sixties or seventies with acute or convalescent COVID-19. The CDR3 region is CASSLQGNTIYF. The DNA of the CDR3 is TGCGCCAGCAGCCTTCAGGGAAACACCATATATTTT.